The T cell receptor beta chain under discussion was sequenced for a study of low-dose radiotherapy and immunotherapy resistance in tumors. Study information: Across 26 weeks, 13 Gy in total went to Cohort 2, delivered as 1 Gy per fraction every two weeks. Daily oral aspirin at 300 mg began on cycle 1 day 1 and lasted four cycles.

The CDR3 contains 14 residues. Germline V gene lookup returns CDR1 SNHLY and CDR2 FYNNEI. Deletions cut 0 bases from V and 3 bases from J, with 9 bases between. This clonotype was counted ten times or more. Time point given: after trial treatment. This sample's treatment: LDRT plus nivolumab, ipilimumab, low-dose cyclophosphamide and aspirin (RACIN trial). Donors, who were enrolled in a single-arm phase I dose-escalation trial, received nivolumab, ipilimumab, aspirin, low-dose cyclophosphamide and low-dose radiotherapy. Patients eligible had advanced solid tumors without tumor-infiltrating lymphocytes. Alpha- and beta-chain coverage of first-strand cDNA came from TRAV- and TRBV-specific primers. Amplification of TCRs used a constant-region primer and V-primer adapter for around 19 PCR cycles. One entry per CDR3 protein, called by TCRdb with MiXCR from the reads. The profile covers about 60,000 distinct CDR3 sequences, with 20% to 25% appearing a single time and 5.5% to 8.5% taken by the ten largest.

The sequencing here drew on PBMCs, taken after low-dose radiotherapy plus immunotherapy. This chain uses TRBV2 with TRBJ2-7; TRBD1 might be the D (5 bases). This TCR came from a male donor with prostate cancer. The CDR3 sequence is CASSEAVRVYEQYF. The CDR3 DNA reads as TGTGCCAGCAGTGAAGCGGTCAGGGTCTACGAGCAGTACTTC.